The source of this TCR beta chain is a study of blood T cells in healthy people across ages. Study-level findings and limits: Investigators viewed diversity estimates from one million T cells as underestimates, the study reported. Donor CMV infection status was unknown, possibly confounding age-related changes in expanded clonotypes.

This clonotype occurred a few times. Its antigen is not identified. The V gene end was trimmed by 8 bases and the J gene end by 3 bases; junction bases not matched to a gene: 10. This CDR3 is 17 amino acids long. Through a sample-barcoded 5' primer and a J-beta primer mix, a second PCR was run for about 7 to 12 cycles. Every cDNA molecule carried a tag from a template-switch adaptor bearing 12 random nucleotides. Using its own MiXCR run on the 5' RACE reads, TCRdb lists one record per CDR3 protein. The sample records 790,000 or so distinct CDR3 sequences, approximately 60% being singletons. Sequencing was carried out using blood. This receptor was identified in a man aged 40-55 years in good health. V usage is TRBV12-3 or TRBV12-4 and J usage is TRBJ2-5, with 15 bases matching TRBD2. The CDR3 DNA sequence: TGTGCCAGCGGCAGGACTAGCGGGGGGGCCGGTGAAGAGACCCAGTACTTC. Protein sequence: CASGRTSGGAGEETQYF.